Shown below are 21 T cell receptor beta chains from a single sample sequenced in a study of blood T cell repertoires in COVID-19. The table came from immunoSEQ multiplex PCR; TCRdb's copy has only in-frame clones and leaves some out. Seen here are about 230,000 clones, roughly 84% observed once, and the top ten hold roughly 18%. Sequenced sample: peripheral blood. The receptors here all came from a woman of 80 years or more with active or convalescent COVID-19.

This chain uses TRBV24-1 with TRBJ2-7; maybe TRBD1 (6 bases). Per germline, CDR1 KGHDR and CDR2 SFDVKD. The CDR3 is made up of 15 amino acids. V was cut by 4 bases and J by 2 bases, with 14 bases left in between. CDR3 bases: TGTGCCACCAGTGACACCCGGGACACTACCTACGAGCAGTACTTC. Its protein is CATSDTRDTTYEQYF.

The CDR3 here is CASSPTGTEQYF. As DNA, the CDR3 is TGTGCCAGCAGCCCAACAGGGACCGAGCAGTACTTC. J is TRBJ2-7 and V is TRBV7-9, with D perhaps TRBD1 (6 bases). The CDR3 covers 12 residues. Trimming took off 5 bases at V and 6 bases at J, with 11 bases between the two ends. Germline CDR1 is SEHNR and CDR2 is FQNEAQ (reference sequence).

The gene calls are TRBV19 and TRBJ2-1, with 12 bases lining up with TRBD1. There are 17 residues in the CDR3. CDR1 is LNHDA and CDR2 is SQIVND in the germline V gene (reference sequence). The junction had 10 bases not matched to a gene; V was cut back by 6 bases and J by 4 bases. The CDR3 DNA sequence: TGTGCCAGTAGGTCTAAACCGGGACAGGGGGCTTACAATGAGCAGTTCTTC. It is translated as CASRSKPGQGAYNEQFF. Full variable domain (remainder filled in from reference TRBV19 and TRBJ2-1): DGGITQSPKYLFRKEGQNVTLSCEQNLNHDAMYWYRQDPGQGLRLIYYSQIVNDFQKGDIAEGYSVSREKKESFPLTVTSAQKNPTAFYLCASRSKPGQGAYNEQFFGPGTRLTVL.

For this clone: At the DNA level, this CDR3 is encoded by other sequences in the same sample as well. The J gene is TRBJ2-7, the V gene TRBV18; 9 bases align to TRBD1. With 3 bases clipped from V and 5 bases from J, the junction kept 2 bases outside the gene matches. The CDR3 sequence is 13 residues long. CDR1 is KGHSH and CDR2 is LQKENI in the germline V gene. DNA of the CDR3: TGTGCCAGCTCACCGGGACAGGGCGACGAGCAGTACTTC. As protein: CASSPGQGDEQYF.

In this sample, this clone turned up a few times. This chain uses TRBV5-4 with TRBJ2-3; 12 bases align to TRBD2. CDR3 length: 15 residues. Germline CDR1 and CDR2: SGHNT and YYREEE (reference sequence). The ends lost 4 bases at V and 4 bases at J; junction bases unmatched: 4. The chain's CDR3 is CASSLTSGGADTQYF. For the CDR3, the DNA is TGTGCCAGCAGCCTGACTAGCGGGGGCGCAGATACGCAGTATTTT.

This clone appeared a few times. This chain connects TRBV5-1 to TRBJ1-1; no definite D call. Germline CDR1 and CDR2: SGHRS and YFSETQ. Between the trimmed V and J ends, which lost 2 bases and 0 bases, there was a span of 8 bases. The CDR3 is 14 residues long. CDR3 DNA: TGCGCCAGCAGCTTTAAAGACATGAACACTGAAGCTTTCTTT. It translates to CASSFKDMNTEAFF.

The chain couples TRBV4-1 to TRBJ1-4; 7 bases agree with TRBD1. After removal of 3 bases from V and 4 bases from J, the junction contained 8 bases not matched to a gene. CDR1 MGHRA and CDR2 YSYEKL come from the germline V gene. The CDR3 is 16 amino acids. In nucleotides, the CDR3 is TGCGCCAGCAGCCACAGAACTGGACAGGATAATGAAAAACTGTTTTTT. It translates to CASSHRTGQDNEKLFF.

The chain links TRBV5-4 to TRBJ1-2; D might be TRBD1 (6 bases). CDR3 length: 15 residues. From germline, CDR1 is SGHNT and CDR2 YYREEE (reference sequence). V lost 3 bases, J lost 5 bases, and 17 bases lay in between. This CDR3 is CASSSLQQGWYGYTF. DNA for the CDR3: TGTGCCAGCAGCTCGCTCCAACAGGGATGGTATGGCTACACCTTC.

This chain links TRBV6-2 or TRBV6-3 with TRBJ1-4, with 7 positions matching TRBD1. The length of the CDR3 is 15 residues. CDR1 and CDR2 from the germline V gene are MNHEY and SVGEGT. V shed 5 bases and J 2 bases; nucleotides not matched to a gene: 5. The DNA of the CDR3 is TGTGCCAGCAGTGATACAGGGGCCACTAATGAAAAACTGTTTTTT. As protein: CASSDTGATNEKLFF.

This chain joins TRBV7-2 and TRBJ2-6, with D maybe TRBD1 (5 bases). Trimming shortened V by 3 bases and J by 4 bases, and 10 bases separated the two germline ends. Germline-derived CDR1 and CDR2 are SGHTA and FQGNSA. The CDR3 is 15 amino acids. Here the CDR3 reads CASSFRAEGANVLTF. The CDR3 bases are TGTGCCAGCAGCTTCAGGGCGGAAGGGGCCAACGTCCTGACTTTC.

The chain is built from TRBV12-3 or TRBV12-4 and TRBJ2-7, with D possibly TRBD2 on 5 matching bases. The CDR3 covers 13 residues. V dropped 6 bases and J dropped 3 bases, with 12 bases sitting between them. Written as DNA, the CDR3 is TGTGCCAGCAGGTTTGGAGGCCGCTACGAGCAGTACTTC. This sequence encodes CASRFGGRYEQYF.

The chain employs TRBV9 and TRBJ2-5; 10 nucleotides agree with TRBD1. The CDR3 is made up of 21 amino acids. Per germline, CDR1 SGDLS and CDR2 YYNGEE. V lost 1 base to trimming and J lost 2 bases; unmatched junction nucleotides: 20. DNA for the CDR3: TGTGCCAGCAGCGTATCCCGAATCTTGCGTGAGGGACAGGGGATACAAGAGACCCAGTACTTC. Translated, it gives CASSVSRILREGQGIQETQYF.

The rearrangement uses TRBV30 and TRBJ2-6, with D possibly matching TRBD1 (6 bases). Germline values: CDR1 GTSNPN, CDR2 SVGIG (reference sequence). There are 15 residues in the CDR3. V shed 0 bases and J shed 2 bases, with 8 bases lying between them. Written as DNA, the CDR3 is TGTGCCTGGAGTGTACAGGGTGCTGGGGCCAACGTCCTGACTTTC. Protein sequence: CAWSVQGAGANVLTF.

The rearrangement joins TRBV5-4 to TRBJ2-5; 9 nucleotides match TRBD2. The ends lost 7 bases at V and 4 bases at J; junction bases unmatched: 11. Germline V gives CDR1 SGHNT, CDR2 YYREEE (reference sequence). This CDR3 is built from 15 residues. For the CDR3, the DNA is TGTGCCAGCGGAATCGCGGGGGGGCGGGTAGAGACCCAGTACTTC. It translates to CASGIAGGRVETQYF.

V is TRBV6-2 or TRBV6-3 and J is TRBJ2-7, with D possibly TRBD1 on 5 matching bases. The V gene lost 0 bases and the J gene lost 3 bases, with 15 bases spanning the gap. The CDR3 is 16 amino acids. The V gene's germline CDR1 is MNHEY and CDR2 SVGEGT. CDR3 nucleotide sequence: TGTGCCAGCAGTTACTCGGGTTGGGGCGCGCGCTACGAGCAGTACTTC. Protein sequence: CASSYSGWGARYEQYF.

This chain links TRBV25-1 with TRBJ1-2, with D possibly TRBD1 on 6 matching bases. Trimming took off 4 bases at V and 8 bases at J, with 17 bases between the two ends. CDR1 and CDR2 (germline): MGHDK, SYGVNS. The CDR3 has 14 amino acids. CDR3 residues: CASSAAGAPSGYTF. CDR3 in DNA: TGTGCCAGCAGTGCCGCAGGGGCCCCTAGCGGCTACACCTTC.

The V and J genes are TRBV9 and TRBJ2-2; no clear D gene. This CDR3 contains 12 residues. V was shortened by 4 bases and J by 3 bases, with 4 bases between the two germline ends. The germline V gene encodes CDR1 SGDLS and CDR2 YYNGEE. The CDR3 DNA is TGTGCCAGCAGCACTTACACCGGGGAGCTGTTTTTT. Its translation: CASSTYTGELFF.

V and J are TRBV18 and TRBJ2-7; 10 nucleotides align to TRBD2. J gave up 3 bases and V 2 bases, and 4 bases lay outside the gene matches. Germline V gene lookup returns CDR1 KGHSH and CDR2 LQKENI. This CDR3 has 15 residues. The CDR3 loop is CASSPGLADLYEQYF. In DNA, the CDR3 is TGTGCCAGCTCACCAGGACTAGCGGATCTCTACGAGCAGTACTTC.

The chain uses TRBV7-3 and TRBJ2-5, with 11 bases fitting TRBD2. The CDR3 is made up of 15 amino acids. Unmatched junction bases numbered 2, after V lost 4 bases and J lost 1 base. From germline, CDR1 is SGHTA and CDR2 FQGTGA. The CDR3 region is CASSSSGGPQETQYF. The DNA for the CDR3 is TGTGCCAGCAGCTCTAGCGGGGGGCCCCAAGAGACCCAGTACTTC.

The table lists this clone with a few counts. The chain couples TRBV5-6 to TRBJ2-1; a weak D match, TRBD2 (5 bases). V gave up 0 bases and J gave up 3 bases, with 13 bases separating them. CDR1 is SGHDT, CDR2 YYEEEE, per germline. This CDR3 is 16 amino acids long. This CDR3 is CASSLGKAVLYNEQFF. In DNA form, the CDR3 reads TGTGCCAGCAGCTTGGGTAAAGCGGTCCTCTACAATGAGCAGTTCTTC.

The chain employs TRBV19 and TRBJ2-5, with D tentatively TRBD2 (5 bases). The germline V and J ends were trimmed by 3 bases and 2 bases, with 7 bases remaining between them. CDR1 and CDR2 from the germline V gene are LNHDA and SQIVND (reference sequence). The CDR3 runs to 13 residues. CDR3 protein: CASSISGQETQYF. For the CDR3, the DNA is TGTGCCAGTAGTATCTCGGGACAAGAGACCCAGTACTTC.